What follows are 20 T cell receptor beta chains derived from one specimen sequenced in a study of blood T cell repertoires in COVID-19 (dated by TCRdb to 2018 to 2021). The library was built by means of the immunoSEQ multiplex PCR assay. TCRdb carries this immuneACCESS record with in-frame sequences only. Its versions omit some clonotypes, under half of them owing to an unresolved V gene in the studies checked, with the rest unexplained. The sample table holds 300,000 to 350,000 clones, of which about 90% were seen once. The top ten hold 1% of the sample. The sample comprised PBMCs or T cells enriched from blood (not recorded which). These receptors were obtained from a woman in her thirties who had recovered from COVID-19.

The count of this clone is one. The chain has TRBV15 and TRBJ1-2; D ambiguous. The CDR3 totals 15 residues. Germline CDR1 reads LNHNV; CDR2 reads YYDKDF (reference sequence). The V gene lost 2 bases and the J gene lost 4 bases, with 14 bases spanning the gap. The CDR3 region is CATSRSRTGSYGYTF. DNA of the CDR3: TGTGCCACCAGCAGATCACGGACGGGAAGCTATGGCTACACCTTC.

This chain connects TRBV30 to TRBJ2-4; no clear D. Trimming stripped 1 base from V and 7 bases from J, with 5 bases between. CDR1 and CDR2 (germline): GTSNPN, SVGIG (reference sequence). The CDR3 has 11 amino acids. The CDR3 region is CAWSDQNIQYF. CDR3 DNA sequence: TGTGCCTGGAGTGACCAGAACATTCAGTACTTC.

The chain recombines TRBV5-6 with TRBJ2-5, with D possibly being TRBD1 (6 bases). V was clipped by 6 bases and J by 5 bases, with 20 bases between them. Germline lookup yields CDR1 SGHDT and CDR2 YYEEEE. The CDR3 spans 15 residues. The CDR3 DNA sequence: TGTGCCAGCATCACGTTTGGGGGCTCGCGGGAGACCCAGTACTTC. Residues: CASITFGGSRETQYF.

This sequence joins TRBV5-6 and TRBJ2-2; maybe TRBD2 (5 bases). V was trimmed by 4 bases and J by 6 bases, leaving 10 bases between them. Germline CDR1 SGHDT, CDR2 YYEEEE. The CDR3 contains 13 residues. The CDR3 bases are TGTGCCAGCAGCGTGAGGGTACCCGGGGAGCTGTTTTTT. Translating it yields CASSVRVPGELFF.

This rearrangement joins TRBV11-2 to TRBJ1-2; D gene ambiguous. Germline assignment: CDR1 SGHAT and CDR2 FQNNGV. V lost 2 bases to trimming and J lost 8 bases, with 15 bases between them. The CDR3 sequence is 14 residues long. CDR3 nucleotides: TGTGCCAGCAGCTTAACCCGTGAAGCTGCCGGCTACACCTTC. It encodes CASSLTREAAGYTF.

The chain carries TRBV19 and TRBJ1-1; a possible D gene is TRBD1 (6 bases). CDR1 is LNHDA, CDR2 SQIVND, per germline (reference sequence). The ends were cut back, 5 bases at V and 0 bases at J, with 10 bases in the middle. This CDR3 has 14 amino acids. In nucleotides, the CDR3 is TGTGCCAGTAGTCAAGGGGGATTGAACACTGAAGCTTTCTTT. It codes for CASSQGGLNTEAFF. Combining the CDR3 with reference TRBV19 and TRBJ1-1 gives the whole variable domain DGGITQSPKYLFRKEGQNVTLSCEQNLNHDAMYWYRQDPGQGLRLIYYSQIVNDFQKGDIAEGYSVSREKKESFPLTVTSAQKNPTAFYLCASSQGGLNTEAFFGQGTRLTVV.

CDR3 coding DNA: TGTGCCAGTAGTAACGACGTCCAGGGCACTGAAGCTTTCTTT. This sequence encodes CASSNDVQGTEAFF. The chain links TRBV19 to TRBJ1-1; perhaps TRBD1 as D (5 bases). Germline assignment: CDR1 LNHDA and CDR2 SQIVND (reference sequence). The germline V and J ends were trimmed by 4 bases and 4 bases, with 13 bases remaining between them. The CDR3 totals 14 residues.

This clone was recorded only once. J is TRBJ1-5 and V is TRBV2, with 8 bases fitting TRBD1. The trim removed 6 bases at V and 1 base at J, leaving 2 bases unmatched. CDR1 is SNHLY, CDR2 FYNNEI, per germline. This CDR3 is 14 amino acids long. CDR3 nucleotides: TGTGCCAGCAGGGACAGGGTGAGCAATCAGCCCCAGCATTTT. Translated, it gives CASRDRVSNQPQHF.

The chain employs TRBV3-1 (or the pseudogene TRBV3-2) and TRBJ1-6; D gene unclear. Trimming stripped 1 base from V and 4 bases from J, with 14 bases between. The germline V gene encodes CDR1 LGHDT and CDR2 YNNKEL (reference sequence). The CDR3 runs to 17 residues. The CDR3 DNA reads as TGTGCCAGCAGCCAAGTGGTGAGGACTTCGTATAATTCACCCCTCCACTTT. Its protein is CASSQVVRTSYNSPLHF.

The CDR3 reads CASSLAQGWQPQHF. Written as DNA, the CDR3 is TGTGCCAGCAGTTTAGCCCAGGGATGGCAGCCCCAGCATTTT. The chain has TRBV28 and TRBJ1-5, with D perhaps matching TRBD1 (5 bases). The CDR3 loop spans 14 amino acids. V was pared by 2 bases and J by 7 bases, with 12 bases between. CDR1 MDHEN and CDR2 SYDVKM come from the germline V gene.

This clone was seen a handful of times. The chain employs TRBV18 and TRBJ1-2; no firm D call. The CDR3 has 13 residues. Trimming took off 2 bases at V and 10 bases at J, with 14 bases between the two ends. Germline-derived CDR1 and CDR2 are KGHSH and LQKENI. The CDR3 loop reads CASSPVLAEDYTF. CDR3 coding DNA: TGTGCCAGCTCACCAGTTTTAGCAGAGGACTACACCTTC. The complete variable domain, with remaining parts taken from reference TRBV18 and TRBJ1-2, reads NAGVMQNPRHLVRRRGQEARLRCSPMKGHSHVYWYRQLPEEGLKFMVYLQKENIIDESGMPKERFSAEFPKEGPSILRIQQVVRGDSAAYFCASSPVLAEDYTFGSGTRLTVV.

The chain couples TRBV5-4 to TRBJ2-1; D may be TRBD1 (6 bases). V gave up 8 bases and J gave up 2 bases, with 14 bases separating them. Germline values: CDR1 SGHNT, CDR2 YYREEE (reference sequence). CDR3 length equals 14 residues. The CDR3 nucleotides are TGTGCCAGGATAACAGGGAGACCCTACAATGAGCAGTTCTTC. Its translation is CARITGRPYNEQFF.

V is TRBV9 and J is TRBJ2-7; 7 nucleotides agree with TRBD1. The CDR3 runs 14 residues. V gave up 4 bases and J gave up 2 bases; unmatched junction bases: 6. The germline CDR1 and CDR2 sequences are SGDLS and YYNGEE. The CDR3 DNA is TGTGCCAGCAGCCCCCGACAGGGTGCCTACGAGCAGTACTTC. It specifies CASSPRQGAYEQYF.

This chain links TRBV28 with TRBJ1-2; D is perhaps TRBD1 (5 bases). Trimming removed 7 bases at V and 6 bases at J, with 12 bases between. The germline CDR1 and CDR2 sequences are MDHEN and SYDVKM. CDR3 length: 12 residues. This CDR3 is CASTPRGDGYTF. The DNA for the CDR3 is TGTGCCAGCACCCCCCGGGGGGATGGCTACACCTTC.

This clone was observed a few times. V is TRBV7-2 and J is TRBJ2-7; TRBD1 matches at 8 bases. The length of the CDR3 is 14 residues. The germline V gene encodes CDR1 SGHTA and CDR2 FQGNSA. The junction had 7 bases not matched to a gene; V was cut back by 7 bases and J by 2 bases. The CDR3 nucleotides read TGTGCCAGCACCTCGGACAGGGTCGCCTACGAGCAGTACTTC. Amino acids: CASTSDRVAYEQYF. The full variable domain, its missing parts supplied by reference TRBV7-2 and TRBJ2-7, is GAGVSQSPSNKVTEKGKDVELRCDPISGHTALYWYRQSLGQGLEFLIYFQGNSAPDKSGLPSDRFSAERTGGSVSTLTIQRTQQEDSAVYLCASTSDRVAYEQYFGPGTRLTVT.

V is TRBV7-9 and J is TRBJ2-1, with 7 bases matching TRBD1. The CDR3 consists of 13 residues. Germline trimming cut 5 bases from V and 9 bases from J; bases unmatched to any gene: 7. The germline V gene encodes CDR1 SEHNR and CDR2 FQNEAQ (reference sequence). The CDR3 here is CASSAGTVGEQFF. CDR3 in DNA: TGTGCCAGCAGCGCCGGGACAGTTGGTGAGCAGTTCTTC.

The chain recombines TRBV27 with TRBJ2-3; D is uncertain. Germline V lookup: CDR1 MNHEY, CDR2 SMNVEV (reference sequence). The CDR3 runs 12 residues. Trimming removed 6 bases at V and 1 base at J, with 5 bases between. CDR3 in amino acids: CASSRGTDTQYF. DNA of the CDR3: TGTGCCAGCAGCCGGGGCACAGATACGCAGTATTTT.

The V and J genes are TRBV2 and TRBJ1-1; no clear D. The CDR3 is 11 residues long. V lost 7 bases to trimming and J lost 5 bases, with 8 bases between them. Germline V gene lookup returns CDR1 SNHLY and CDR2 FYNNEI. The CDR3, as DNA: TGTGCCAGCAAAGGGAGGACTGAAGCTTTCTTT. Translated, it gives CASKGRTEAFF.

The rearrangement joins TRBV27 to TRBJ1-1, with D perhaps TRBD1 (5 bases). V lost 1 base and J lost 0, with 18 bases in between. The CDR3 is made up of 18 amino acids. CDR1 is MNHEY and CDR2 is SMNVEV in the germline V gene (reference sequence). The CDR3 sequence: CASSLLPGSVRMNTEAFF. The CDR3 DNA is TGTGCCAGCAGTTTATTGCCAGGGTCAGTTCGAATGAACACTGAAGCTTTCTTT.

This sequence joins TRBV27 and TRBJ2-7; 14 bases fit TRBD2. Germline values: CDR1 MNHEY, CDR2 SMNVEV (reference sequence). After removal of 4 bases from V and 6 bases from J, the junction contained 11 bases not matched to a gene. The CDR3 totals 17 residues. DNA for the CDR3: TGTGCCAGCAGTTCAGGGACTAGCGGGGGCATCCCCCGCGAGCAGTACTTC. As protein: CASSSGTSGGIPREQYF.